Below, one TCR beta chain is given with its context. Only a few counts were recorded for this clone. The antigen it recognizes is unknown. Base quality data are lacking; no much larger clone is found one base away. These data originate in a study of CD8+ T cells in alopecia areata (dated by TCRdb to 2017 to 2018). Describing the broader study: The treated patients took part in an open-label pilot trial in which moderate-to-severe alopecia areata was treated with oral tofacitinib at 5 to 10 mg twice daily. Tofacitinib was given for 6 to 18 months, followed by 6 months of follow-up off drug to assess delayed response and recurrence. High-throughput TCRbeta sequencing was used to examine T cell clonal expansion in alopecia areata in both the C3H/HeJ mouse model and human patients. In humans, TCRbeta sequencing was performed on scalp tissue and on sorted CD4+ and CD8+ peripheral blood T cells from healthy controls and from patients with patchy or totalis/universalis alopecia areata. Biopsies were taken from tofacitinib-treated patients at baseline and again at 4 and 24 weeks into treatment, and several of those patients also had a later scalp biopsy. Scalp clonality was compared across normal scalp (n=4), patchy alopecia areata scalp (n=8), and alopecia totalis/universalis scalp (n=8). RNA was obtained with the PAXgene miRNA kit for fixed scalp, the miRNeasy kit for PBMCs, and the RNeasy kit for mouse skin. Amplification of TCRbeta CDR3 regions was done by immunoSEQ multiplex PCR using 35 Vbeta forward primers and 13 Jbeta reverse primers.

Broader findings and caveats from the paper: TCR sequences shared between patients were less clear than in mice, possibly partly because of HLA diversity in the patient population. Higher clonality and more expanded CD8+ clones were observed in lesional scalp than in normal scalp, particularly in alopecia totalis/universalis, a finding suggestive of antigenic drive. Unlike mouse skin, where gammadelta T cells dominate, normal human skin contains resident alphabeta T cells that get sequenced too, which complicates analysis of the scalp TCR repertoire.

Receptors were amplified or captured by the immunoSEQ multiplex PCR assay. For TCR sequencing, RNA was extracted from every sample and reverse transcribed into cDNA to serve as template. SuperScript III was used to make first-strand cDNA, primed with a 2:1 mix of oligo-dT and random hexamers. A synthetic immune receptor repertoire was used to assess amplification bias, and residual bias was removed computationally. Per the source publication's procedure: Raw reads were preprocessed for error removal, and CDR3 was defined according to IMGT conventions as running from the conserved cysteine to phenylalanine. Clonality was computed as 1 minus the Shannon entropy, with the entropy normalized by log2 of the number of productive unique TCRs. Whether each scalp clone was CD4 or CD8 was inferred by checking scalp TCRbeta sequences against the CD4 and CD8 repertoires from sorted blood. TCRdb provides this immuneACCESS table in a form limited to in-frame rearrangements. Some clones are lacking; in checked studies, under half of them reflect an unresolved V gene, and why the rest are absent is not known. The V and J calls and the clone size are those of that table, but D and trimming were determined from the DNA. Here the sample has over 150,000 clones; more than 60% occur a single time. 1.7% of the sample lies in the top ten.

The germline V gene specifies MDHEN as CDR1 and SYDVKM as CDR2. Trimming takes 5 bases off V and 4 bases off J; junction bases not matched to a gene: 8. The CDR3 runs 15 residues from the cysteine to the phenylalanine. Just CDR3 DNA is preserved here, 45 bases in frame from base 1. The intended sense of this specimen's time point label: baseline before oral tofacitinib. Lesional scalp punch biopsies and peripheral blood were collected from alopecia areata patients. PBMCs were isolated by density centrifugation and stained for CD3, CD4 and CD8, after which CD4+ and CD8+ T cells were sorted on a FACSAria.

The input for sequencing was CD4+ T cells sorted from blood, taken at week 0. In this chain, TRBV28 is recombined with TRBJ2-5, and 9 junction bases match TRBD1. The source is a human donor with alopecia areata. The encoded CDR3 is CASSTLQGAGETQYF. In nucleotide form, the sequence is TGTGCCAGCAGTACACTACAGGGGGCGGGAGAGACCCAGTACTTC.